This T cell receptor beta chain was recorded in a study of cytomegalovirus exposure and HLA in healthy donors. A multiplex PCR was run with 60 Vbeta primers and 13 Jbeta primers. Only in-frame clones appear in the TCRdb table, and some are missing; sequencing was by immunoSEQ multiplex PCR. Its listing shows 150,000 or so clones. Germline CDR1 MNHNS, CDR2 SASEGT. The CDR3 contains 14 residues. The J segment lost 6 bases and the V segment lost 4 bases, leaving 7 bases of the junction unmatched. Study observations and caveats: As immune exposure information, only CMV serostatus was available. The study reported that TCR beta sequences accurately predicted HLA-A and HLA-B alleles in most subjects. In an earlier analysis, productive rearrangement rates for most beta V segments clustered near 87% or 30%. In a later analysis, specific HLA alleles were associated with approximately 16,000 TCR beta sequences at a 0.05 false discovery rate.

A word on this clone: Its antigen is as yet unknown.

The TCR originated in a woman between 40 and 55 years old in good health and CMV-seropositive. Sequenced sample: PBMCs. This chain joins TRBV6-1 and TRBJ2-7; 9 positions match TRBD2. The CDR3 region is CASSAQAGGFEQYF. CDR3 DNA: TGTGCCAGCAGTGCCCAAGCGGGAGGTTTCGAGCAGTACTTC.